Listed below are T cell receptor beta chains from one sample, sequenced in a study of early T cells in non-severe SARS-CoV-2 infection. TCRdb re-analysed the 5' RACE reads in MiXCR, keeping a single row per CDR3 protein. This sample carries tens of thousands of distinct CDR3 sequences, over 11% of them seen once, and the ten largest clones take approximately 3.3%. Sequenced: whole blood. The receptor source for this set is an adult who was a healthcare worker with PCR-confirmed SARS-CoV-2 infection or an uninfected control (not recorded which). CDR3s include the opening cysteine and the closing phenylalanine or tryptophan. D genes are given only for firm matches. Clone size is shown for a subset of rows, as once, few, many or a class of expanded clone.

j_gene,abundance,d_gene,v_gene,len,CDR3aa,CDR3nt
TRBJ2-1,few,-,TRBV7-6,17,CASSPEGSGSSYNEQFF,TGTGCCAGCAGCCCCGAGGGAAGCGGTAGCTCCTACAATGAGCAGTTCTTC
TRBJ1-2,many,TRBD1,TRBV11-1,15,CASSLDGQGNYGYTF,TGTGCCAGCAGCTTAGATGGACAGGGGAACTATGGCTACACCTTC
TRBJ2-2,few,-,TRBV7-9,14,CASSPTPNTGELFF,TGTGCCAGCAGCCCCACCCCGAACACCGGGGAGCTGTTTTTT
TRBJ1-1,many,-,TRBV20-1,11,CSAKENTEAFF,TGCAGTGCTAAGGAGAACACTGAAGCTTTCTTT
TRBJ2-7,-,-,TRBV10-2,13,CASSEGSTYEQYF,TGCGCCAGCAGCGAGGGAAGTACCTACGAGCAGTACTTC
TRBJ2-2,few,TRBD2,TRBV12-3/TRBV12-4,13,CASKRGNTGELFF,TGTGCCAGCAAGCGGGGTAACACCGGGGAGCTGTTTTTT
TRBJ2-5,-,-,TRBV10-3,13,CAISDPPLAIQYF,TGTGCCATCAGCGATCCCCCTCTGGCGATACAGTACTTC
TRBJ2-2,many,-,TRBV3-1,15,CASSVAGRNTGELFF,TGTGCCAGCAGTGTGGCAGGGAGAAACACCGGGGAGCTGTTTTTT
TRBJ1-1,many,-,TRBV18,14,CASSPDRLNTEAFF,TGTGCCAGCTCACCAGACAGGTTGAACACTGAAGCTTTCTTT
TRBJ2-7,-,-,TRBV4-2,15,CASSPLGLRAYEQYF,TGTGCCAGCAGCCCCCTTGGTTTGCGGGCCTACGAGCAGTACTTC
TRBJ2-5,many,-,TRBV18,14,CASSPGGGRETQYF,TGTGCCAGCTCACCAGGAGGGGGCAGAGAGACCCAGTACTTC
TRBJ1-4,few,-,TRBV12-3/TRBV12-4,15,CASSLRGHTNEKLFF,TGTGCCAGCAGTTTAAGGGGACACACTAATGAAAAACTGTTTTTT
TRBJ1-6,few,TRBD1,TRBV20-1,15,CSATTGTARNSPLHF,TGCAGTGCTACAACGGGGACAGCCCGTAATTCACCCCTCCACTTT
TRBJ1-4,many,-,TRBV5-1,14,CASSLAPEYEKLFF,TGCGCCAGCAGCTTGGCCCCCGAATATGAAAAACTGTTTTTT
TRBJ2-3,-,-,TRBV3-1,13,CASSQLSTDTQYF,TGTGCCAGCAGCCAACTTAGCACAGATACGCAGTATTTT
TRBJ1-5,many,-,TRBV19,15,CASSTPGGGNQPQHF,TGTGCCAGTAGTACCCCCGGGGGTGGCAATCAGCCCCAGCATTTT
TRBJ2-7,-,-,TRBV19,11,CASSDGYEQYF,TGTGCCAGTTCGGACGGCTACGAGCAGTACTTC
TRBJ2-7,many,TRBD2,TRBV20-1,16,CSASDFSGRAPREQYF,TGCAGTGCTAGTGATTTTAGCGGGAGGGCCCCCCGCGAGCAGTACTTC
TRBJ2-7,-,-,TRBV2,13,CARGAGSSYEQYF,TGTGCCAGGGGGGCAGGGAGCTCCTACGAGCAGTACTTC
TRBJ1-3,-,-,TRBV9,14,CASSDDETGNTIYF,TGTGCCAGCAGCGACGATGAAACTGGAAACACCATATATTTT
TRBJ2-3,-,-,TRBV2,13,CASRAEDGGKKYF,TGTGCCAGCAGGGCTGAGGATGGGGGGAAAAAGTATTTT
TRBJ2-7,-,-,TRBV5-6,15,CASSLGAGLRNEQYF,TGTGCCAGCAGCTTGGGTGCAGGCTTGAGGAACGAGCAGTACTTC
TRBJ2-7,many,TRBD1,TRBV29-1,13,CSVYGTGGYEQYF,TGCAGCGTCTACGGAACAGGGGGGTACGAGCAGTACTTC
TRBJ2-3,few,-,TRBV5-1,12,CASSFNTDTQYF,TGCGCCAGCAGCTTCAACACAGATACGCAGTATTTT
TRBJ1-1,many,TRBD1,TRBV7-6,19,CASSKKAGQGGQRDTEAFF,TGTGCCAGCAGCAAAAAGGCGGGACAGGGGGGCCAAAGGGACACTGAAGCTTTCTTT
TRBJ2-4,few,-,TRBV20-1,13,CSATHGQSGIQYF,TGCAGTGCTACCCACGGACAGTCGGGTATTCAGTACTTC
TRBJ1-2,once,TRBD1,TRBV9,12,CASRGTGRGYTF,TGTGCCAGCAGGGGGACAGGGCGCGGCTACACCTTC
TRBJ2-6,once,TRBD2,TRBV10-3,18,CAISAGLAGGTGANVLTF,TGTGCCATCAGTGCGGGACTAGCGGGAGGAACTGGGGCCAACGTCCTGACTTTC
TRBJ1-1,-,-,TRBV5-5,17,CASSSNPLEAGAVGAFF,TGTGCCAGCAGCTCGAACCCCCTGGAGGCAGGGGCGGTGGGGGCTTTCTTT
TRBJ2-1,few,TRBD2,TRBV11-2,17,CASSLAAQRGFNNEQFF,TGTGCCAGCAGCTTAGCGGCCCAGCGGGGGTTCAACAATGAGCAGTTCTTC
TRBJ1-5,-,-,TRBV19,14,CASAGSHSNQPQHF,TGTGCCAGTGCTGGGTCTCATAGCAATCAGCCCCAGCATTTT
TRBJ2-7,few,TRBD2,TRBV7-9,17,CASSFNPRGGKGYEQYF,TGTGCCAGCAGCTTCAACCCTCGCGGGGGAAAGGGGTACGAGCAGTACTTC
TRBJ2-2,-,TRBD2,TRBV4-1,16,CASSQDSGRAAGELFF,TGCGCCAGCAGCCAAGATAGCGGGAGGGCCGCCGGGGAGCTGTTTTTT
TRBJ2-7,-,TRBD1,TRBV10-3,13,CAINNGQGEEQYF,TGTGCCATCAATAACGGACAGGGGGAAGAGCAGTACTTC
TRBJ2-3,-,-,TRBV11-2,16,CASSSLKGPRTDTQYF,TGTGCCAGCAGCTCCCTGAAGGGGCCGCGCACAGATACGCAGTATTTT
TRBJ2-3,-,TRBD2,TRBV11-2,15,CASASGTSVTDTQYF,TGTGCCAGCGCCTCCGGGACTAGCGTCACAGATACGCAGTATTTT
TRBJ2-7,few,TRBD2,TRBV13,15,CASSPGLARNYEQYF,TGTGCCAGCAGCCCCGGACTAGCGCGCAACTACGAGCAGTACTTC
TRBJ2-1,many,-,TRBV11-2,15,CASSLDRLGVNEQFF,TGTGCCAGCAGCTTAGATAGGCTAGGTGTGAATGAGCAGTTCTTC
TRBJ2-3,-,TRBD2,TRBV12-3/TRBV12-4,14,CASKPLAGADTQYF,TGTGCCAGCAAACCCCTAGCGGGAGCAGATACGCAGTATTTT
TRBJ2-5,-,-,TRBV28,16,CASSNLRETRRETQYF,TGTGCCAGCAGCAACCTTCGTGAGACACGGAGGGAGACCCAGTACTTC
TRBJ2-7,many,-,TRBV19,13,CASSPGPGNEQYF,TGTGCCAGTAGTCCCGGACCGGGAAACGAGCAGTACTTC
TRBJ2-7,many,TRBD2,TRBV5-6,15,CASSSGLAGVYEQYF,TGTGCCAGCAGCTCGGGACTAGCGGGAGTCTACGAGCAGTACTTC
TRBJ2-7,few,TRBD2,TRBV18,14,CASSPTGEGNEQYF,TGTGCCAGCTCACCAACCGGGGAGGGAAACGAGCAGTACTTC
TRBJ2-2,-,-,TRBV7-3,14,CASSLTWGPGELFF,TGTGCCAGCAGCTTAACGTGGGGACCCGGGGAGCTGTTTTTT
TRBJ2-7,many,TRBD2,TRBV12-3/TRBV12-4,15,CASSPTSGGSYEQYF,TGTGCCAGCAGCCCTACTAGCGGGGGGTCCTACGAGCAGTACTTC
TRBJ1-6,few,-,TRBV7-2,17,CASSLGVRGTGVSPLHF,TGTGCCAGCAGCTTAGGCGTCCGGGGTACGGGCGTCTCACCCCTCCACTTT
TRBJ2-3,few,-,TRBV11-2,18,CASSLTLGMMRGVDTQYF,TGTGCCAGCAGCTTAACACTCGGTATGATGCGGGGTGTGGATACGCAGTATTTT
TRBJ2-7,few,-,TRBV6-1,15,CASSDSGTIFYEQYF,TGTGCCAGCAGTGATAGTGGGACGATATTCTACGAGCAGTACTTC
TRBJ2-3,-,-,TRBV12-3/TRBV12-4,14,CASSLGIGTDTQYF,TGTGCCAGCAGCCTTGGGATAGGCACAGATACGCAGTATTTT
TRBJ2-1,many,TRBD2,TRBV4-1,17,CASSQGLAGGLYNEQFF,TGCGCCAGCAGCCAAGGACTAGCGGGAGGACTCTACAATGAGCAGTTCTTC
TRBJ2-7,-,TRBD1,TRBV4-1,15,CASSPGTALPYEQYF,TGCGCCAGCAGCCCCGGGACAGCATTACCCTACGAGCAGTACTTC
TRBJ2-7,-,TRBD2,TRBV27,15,CASSWTSGRAREQYF,TGTGCCAGCTCGTGGACTAGCGGGAGAGCTCGGGAGCAGTACTTC
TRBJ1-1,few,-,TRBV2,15,CASSEGGFTWTEAFF,TGTGCCAGCAGTGAAGGGGGCTTCACGTGGACTGAAGCTTTCTTT
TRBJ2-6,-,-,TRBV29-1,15,CSVADGTSGANVLTF,TGCAGCGTCGCGGATGGGACCTCTGGGGCCAACGTCCTGACTTTC
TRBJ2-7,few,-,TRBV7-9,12,CASSPVSYEQYF,TGTGCCAGCAGCCCAGTAAGCTACGAGCAGTACTTC